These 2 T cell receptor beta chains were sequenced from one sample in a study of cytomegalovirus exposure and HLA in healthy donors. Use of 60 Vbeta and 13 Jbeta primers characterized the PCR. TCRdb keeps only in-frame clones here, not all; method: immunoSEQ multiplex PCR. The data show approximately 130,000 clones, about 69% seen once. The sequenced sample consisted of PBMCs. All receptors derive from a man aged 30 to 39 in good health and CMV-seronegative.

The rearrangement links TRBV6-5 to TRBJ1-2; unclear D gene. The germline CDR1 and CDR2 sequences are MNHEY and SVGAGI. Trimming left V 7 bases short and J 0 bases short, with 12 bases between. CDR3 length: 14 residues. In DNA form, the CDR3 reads TGTGCCAGCACCTCCGGGAGCGCTAACTATGGCTACACCTTC. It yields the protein CASTSGSANYGYTF.

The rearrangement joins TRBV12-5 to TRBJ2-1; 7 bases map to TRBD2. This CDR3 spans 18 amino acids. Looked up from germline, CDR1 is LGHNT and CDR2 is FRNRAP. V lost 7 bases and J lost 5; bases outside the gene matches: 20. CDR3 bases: TGTGCTAGTGCCTTGGAGCGGGGTTTGGCGGGAGAGGACAATGAGCAGTTCTTC. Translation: CASALERGLAGEDNEQFF. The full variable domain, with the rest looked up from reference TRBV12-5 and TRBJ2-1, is DARVTQTPRHKVTEMGQEVTMRCQPILGHNTVFWYRQTMMQGLELLAYFRNRAPLDDSGMPKDRFSAEMPDATLATLKIQPSEPRDSAVYFCASALERGLAGEDNEQFFGPGTRLTVL.